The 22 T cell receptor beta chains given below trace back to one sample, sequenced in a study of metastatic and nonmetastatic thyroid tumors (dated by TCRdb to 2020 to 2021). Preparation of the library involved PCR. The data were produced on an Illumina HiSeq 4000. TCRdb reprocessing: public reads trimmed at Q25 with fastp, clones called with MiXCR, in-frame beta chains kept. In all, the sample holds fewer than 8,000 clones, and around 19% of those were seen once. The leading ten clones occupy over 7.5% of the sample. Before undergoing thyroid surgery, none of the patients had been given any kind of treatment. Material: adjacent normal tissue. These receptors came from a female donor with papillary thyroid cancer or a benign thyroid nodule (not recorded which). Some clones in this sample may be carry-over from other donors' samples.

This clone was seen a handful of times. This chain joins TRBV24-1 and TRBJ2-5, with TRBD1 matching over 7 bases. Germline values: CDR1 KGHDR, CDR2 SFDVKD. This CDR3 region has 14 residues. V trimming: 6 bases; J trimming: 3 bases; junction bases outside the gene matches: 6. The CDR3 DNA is TGTGCCACCAGTCCGGGACAGAAGAAAGAGACCCAGTACTTC. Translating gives CATSPGQKKETQYF.

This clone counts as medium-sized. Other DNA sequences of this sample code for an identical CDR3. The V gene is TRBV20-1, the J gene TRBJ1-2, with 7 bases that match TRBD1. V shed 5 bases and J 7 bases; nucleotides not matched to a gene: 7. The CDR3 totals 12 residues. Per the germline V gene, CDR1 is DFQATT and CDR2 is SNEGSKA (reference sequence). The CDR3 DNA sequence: TGCAGTGCTCGCCGACAGGGTCGTGGCTACACCTTC. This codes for CSARRQGRGYTF.

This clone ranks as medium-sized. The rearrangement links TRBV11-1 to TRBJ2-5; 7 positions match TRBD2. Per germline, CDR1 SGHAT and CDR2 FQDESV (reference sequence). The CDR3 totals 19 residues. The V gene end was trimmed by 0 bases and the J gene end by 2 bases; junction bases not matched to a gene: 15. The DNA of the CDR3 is TGTGCCAGCAGCTTAGCGTTTCGAGCCGGGAACGGGAGGCAAGAGACCCAGTACTTC. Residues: CASSLAFRAGNGRQETQYF.

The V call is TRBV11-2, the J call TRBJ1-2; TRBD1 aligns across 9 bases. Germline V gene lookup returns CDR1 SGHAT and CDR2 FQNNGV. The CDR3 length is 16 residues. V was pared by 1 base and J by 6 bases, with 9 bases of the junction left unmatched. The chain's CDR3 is CASSLGTGAARNGYTF. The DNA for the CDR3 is TGTGCCAGCAGCTTAGGGACAGGGGCTGCCCGTAATGGCTACACCTTC.

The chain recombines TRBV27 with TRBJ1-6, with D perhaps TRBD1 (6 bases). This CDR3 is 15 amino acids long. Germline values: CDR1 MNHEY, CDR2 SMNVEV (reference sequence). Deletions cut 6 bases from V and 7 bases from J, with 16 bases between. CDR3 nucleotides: TGTGCCAGCAGGATCGGGACAAATCAAAATTCACCCCTCCACTTT. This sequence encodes CASRIGTNQNSPLHF.

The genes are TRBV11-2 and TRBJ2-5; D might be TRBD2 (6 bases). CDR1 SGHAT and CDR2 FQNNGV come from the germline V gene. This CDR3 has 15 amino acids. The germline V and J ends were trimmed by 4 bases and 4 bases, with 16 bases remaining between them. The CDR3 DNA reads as TGTGCCAGCAGCTCCAGCCCCGGAGGGATAGAGACCCAGTACTTC. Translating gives CASSSSPGGIETQYF.

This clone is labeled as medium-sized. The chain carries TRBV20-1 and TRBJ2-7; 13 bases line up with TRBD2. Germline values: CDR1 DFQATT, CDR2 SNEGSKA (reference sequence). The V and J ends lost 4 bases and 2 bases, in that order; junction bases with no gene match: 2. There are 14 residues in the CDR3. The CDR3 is CSAKGTSGTYEQYF. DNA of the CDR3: TGCAGTGCTAAAGGGACTAGCGGGACCTACGAGCAGTACTTC.

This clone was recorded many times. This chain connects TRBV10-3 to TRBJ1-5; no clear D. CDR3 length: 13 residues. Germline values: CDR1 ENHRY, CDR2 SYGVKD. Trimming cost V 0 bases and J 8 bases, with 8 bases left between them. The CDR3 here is CAISESGGKPQHF. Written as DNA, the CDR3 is TGTGCCATCAGTGAGTCAGGAGGGAAGCCCCAGCATTTT.

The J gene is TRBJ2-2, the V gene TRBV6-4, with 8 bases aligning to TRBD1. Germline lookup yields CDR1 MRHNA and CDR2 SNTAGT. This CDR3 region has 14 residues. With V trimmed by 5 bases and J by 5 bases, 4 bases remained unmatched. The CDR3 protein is CASSRDRLTGELFF. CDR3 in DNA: TGTGCCAGCAGTAGGGACAGGTTGACCGGGGAGCTGTTTTTT.

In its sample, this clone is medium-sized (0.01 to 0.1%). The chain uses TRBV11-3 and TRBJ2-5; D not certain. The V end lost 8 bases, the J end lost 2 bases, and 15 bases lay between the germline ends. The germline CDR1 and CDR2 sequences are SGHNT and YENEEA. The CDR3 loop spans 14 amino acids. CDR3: CASGRPWGQETQYF. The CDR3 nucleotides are TGTGCCAGCGGTCGCCCTTGGGGACAAGAGACCCAGTACTTC.

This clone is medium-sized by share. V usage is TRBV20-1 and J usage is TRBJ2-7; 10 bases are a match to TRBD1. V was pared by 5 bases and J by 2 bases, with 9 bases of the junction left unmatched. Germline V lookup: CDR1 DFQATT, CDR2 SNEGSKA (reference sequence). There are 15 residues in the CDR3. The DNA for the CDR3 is TGCAGTGCTCGAGGGGACAGGGGATCTACCTACGAGCAGTACTTC. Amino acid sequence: CSARGDRGSTYEQYF.

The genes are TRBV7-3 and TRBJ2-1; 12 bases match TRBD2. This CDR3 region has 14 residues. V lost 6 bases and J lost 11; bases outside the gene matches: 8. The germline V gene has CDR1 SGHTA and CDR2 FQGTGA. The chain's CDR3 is CASSRPSGGVKQFF. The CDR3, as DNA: TGTGCCAGCAGTCGACCTAGCGGGGGGGTTAAGCAGTTCTTC.

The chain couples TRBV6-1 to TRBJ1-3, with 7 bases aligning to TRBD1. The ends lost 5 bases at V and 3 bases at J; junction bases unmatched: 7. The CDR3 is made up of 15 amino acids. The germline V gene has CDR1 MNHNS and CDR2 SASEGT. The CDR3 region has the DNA TGTGCCAGCAGTCATGGGAGGGGGCTTGGAAACACCATATATTTT. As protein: CASSHGRGLGNTIYF.

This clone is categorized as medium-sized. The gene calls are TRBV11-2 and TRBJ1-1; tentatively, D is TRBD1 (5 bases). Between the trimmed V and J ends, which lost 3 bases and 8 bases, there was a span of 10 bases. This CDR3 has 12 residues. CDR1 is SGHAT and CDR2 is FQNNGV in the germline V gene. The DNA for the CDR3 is TGTGCCAGCAGCTTCAGGGTTGGGGAAGCTTTCTTT. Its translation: CASSFRVGEAFF.

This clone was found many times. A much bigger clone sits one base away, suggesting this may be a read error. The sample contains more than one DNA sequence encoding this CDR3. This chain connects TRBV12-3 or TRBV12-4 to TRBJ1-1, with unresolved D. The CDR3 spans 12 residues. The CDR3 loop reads CASSFSNTEAFF. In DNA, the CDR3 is TGTGCCAGCAGTTTCTCGAACACCGAAGCTTTCTTT.

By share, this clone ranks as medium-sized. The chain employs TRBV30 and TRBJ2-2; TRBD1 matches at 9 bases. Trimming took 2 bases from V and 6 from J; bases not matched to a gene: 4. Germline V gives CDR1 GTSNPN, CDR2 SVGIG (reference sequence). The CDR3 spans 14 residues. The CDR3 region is CAWSPWTGAGELFF. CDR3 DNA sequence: TGTGCCTGGAGTCCATGGACAGGGGCCGGGGAGCTGTTTTTT. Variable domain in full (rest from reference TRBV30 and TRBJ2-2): SQTIHQWPATLVQPVGSPLSLECTVEGTSNPNLYWYRQAAGRGLQLLFYSVGIGQISSEVPQNLSASRPQDRQFILSSKKLLLSDSGFYLCAWSPWTGAGELFFGEGSRLTVL.

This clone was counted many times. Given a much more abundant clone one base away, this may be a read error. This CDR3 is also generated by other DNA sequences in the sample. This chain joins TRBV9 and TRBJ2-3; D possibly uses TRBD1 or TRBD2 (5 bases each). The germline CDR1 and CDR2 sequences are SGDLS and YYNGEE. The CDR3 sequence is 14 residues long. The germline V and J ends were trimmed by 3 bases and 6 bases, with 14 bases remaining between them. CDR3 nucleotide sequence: TGTGCCAGCAGCGCCCATTTGGGGACGGATACGCAGTATTTT. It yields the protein CASSAHLGTDTQYF.

The CDR3 DNA follows: TGTGCCAGCAGTGACAGGGGGCCTACGTGGCAGTACTTC. It yields the protein CASSDRGPTWQYF. The rearrangement links TRBV6-1 to TRBJ2-7, with TRBD1 matching 8 bases. V lost 3 bases to trimming and J lost 9 bases; unmatched junction nucleotides: 7. The CDR3 has 13 residues. From germline, CDR1 is MNHNS and CDR2 SASEGT.

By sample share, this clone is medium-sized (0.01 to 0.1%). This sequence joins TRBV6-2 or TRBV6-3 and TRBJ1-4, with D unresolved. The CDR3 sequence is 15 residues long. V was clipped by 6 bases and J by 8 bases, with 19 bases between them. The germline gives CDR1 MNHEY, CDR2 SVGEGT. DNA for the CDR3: TGTGCCAGCAGACTCGGACGGCTAGGCGGGGAAAAACTGTTTTTT. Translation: CASRLGRLGGEKLFF.

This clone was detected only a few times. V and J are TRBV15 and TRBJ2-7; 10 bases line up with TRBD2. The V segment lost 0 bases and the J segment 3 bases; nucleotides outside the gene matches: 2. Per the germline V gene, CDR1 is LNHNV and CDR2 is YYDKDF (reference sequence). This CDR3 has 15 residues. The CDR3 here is CATSRDSGRYYEQYF. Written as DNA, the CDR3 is TGTGCCACCAGCAGAGATAGCGGGAGGTACTACGAGCAGTACTTC.

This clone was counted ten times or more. CDR3 sequence reads: CATSSSQGNTEAFF. CDR3 coding DNA: TGTGCCACCAGCAGTTCCCAAGGGAACACTGAAGCTTTCTTT. The chain employs TRBV15 and TRBJ1-1; D remains unclear. The CDR3 is made up of 14 amino acids. Trimming took off 3 bases at V and 1 base at J, with 9 bases between the two ends. Germline CDR1 is LNHNV and CDR2 is YYDKDF (reference sequence).

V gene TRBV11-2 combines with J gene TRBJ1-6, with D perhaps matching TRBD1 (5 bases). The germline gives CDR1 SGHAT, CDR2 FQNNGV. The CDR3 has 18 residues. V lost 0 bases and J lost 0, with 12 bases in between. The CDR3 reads CASSLDQQAISYNSPLHF. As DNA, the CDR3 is TGTGCCAGCAGCTTAGATCAACAGGCGATCTCCTATAATTCACCCCTCCACTTT.